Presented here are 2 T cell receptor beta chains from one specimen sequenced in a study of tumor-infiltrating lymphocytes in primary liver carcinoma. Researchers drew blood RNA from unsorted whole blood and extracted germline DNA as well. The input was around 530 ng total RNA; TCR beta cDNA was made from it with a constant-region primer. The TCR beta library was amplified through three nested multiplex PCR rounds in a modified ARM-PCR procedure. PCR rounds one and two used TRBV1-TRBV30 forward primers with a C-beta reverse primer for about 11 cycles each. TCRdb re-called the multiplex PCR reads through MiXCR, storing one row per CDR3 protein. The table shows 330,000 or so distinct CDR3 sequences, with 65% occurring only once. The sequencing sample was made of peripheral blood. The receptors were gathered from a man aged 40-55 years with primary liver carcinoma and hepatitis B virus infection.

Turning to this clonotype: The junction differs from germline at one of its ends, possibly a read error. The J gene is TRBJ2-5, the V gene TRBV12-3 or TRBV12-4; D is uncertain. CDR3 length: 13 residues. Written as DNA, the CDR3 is TGTGCCAGCCAAGAATACGGTCAAGAGACCCAGTGCTTC. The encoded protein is CASQEYGQETQCF.

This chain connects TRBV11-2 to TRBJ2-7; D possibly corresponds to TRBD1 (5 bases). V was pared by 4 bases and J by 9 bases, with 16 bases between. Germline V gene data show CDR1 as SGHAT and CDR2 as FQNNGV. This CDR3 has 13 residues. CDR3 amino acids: CASSSQVGNGQYF. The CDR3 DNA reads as TGTGCCAGCAGCTCACAGGTTGGAAACGGGCAGTACTTC.